This T cell receptor (beta chain) was retrieved from a study of ipilimumab plus nivolumab after autologous stem cell transplantation. On the study more broadly: Patients received a median of roughly five ipilimumab and roughly eight nivolumab doses.

Broader study findings: Authors suggest TCR repertoire, Treg phenotype and gut microbiota support further study.

Patients got ipilimumab 1 mg/kg beginning 14 to 28 days post-transplant. Some clones are missing from TCRdb's copy, which holds only in-frame ones; the method was immunoSEQ multiplex PCR. This repertoire shows about 40,000 clones, roughly 92% found once; its top ten account for over 0.85%. With regard to this clone: Its antigen remains unidentified.

Sequences were derived from PBMCs, sampled in a trial of ipilimumab plus nivolumab as post-transplant consolidation. The source of this sequence is a male donor with multiple myeloma.

CDR3 protein: CASRSSSTDTQYF. The CDR3 DNA follows: TGTGCCAGCCGAAGCTCTAGCACAGATACGCAGTATTTT. The J gene is TRBJ2-3, the V gene TRBV9; D uncertain. The CDR3 length is 13 residues. Trimming pared 7 bases from V and 0 bases from J, leaving 9 bases between. CDR1 is SGDLS, CDR2 YYNGEE, per germline. Combining the CDR3 with reference TRBV9 and TRBJ2-3 gives the whole variable domain DSGVTQTPKHLITATGQRVTLRCSPRSGDLSVYWYQQSLDQGLQFLIQYYNGEERAKGNILERFSAQQFPDLHSELNLSSLELGDSALYFCASRSSSTDTQYFGPGTRLTVL.